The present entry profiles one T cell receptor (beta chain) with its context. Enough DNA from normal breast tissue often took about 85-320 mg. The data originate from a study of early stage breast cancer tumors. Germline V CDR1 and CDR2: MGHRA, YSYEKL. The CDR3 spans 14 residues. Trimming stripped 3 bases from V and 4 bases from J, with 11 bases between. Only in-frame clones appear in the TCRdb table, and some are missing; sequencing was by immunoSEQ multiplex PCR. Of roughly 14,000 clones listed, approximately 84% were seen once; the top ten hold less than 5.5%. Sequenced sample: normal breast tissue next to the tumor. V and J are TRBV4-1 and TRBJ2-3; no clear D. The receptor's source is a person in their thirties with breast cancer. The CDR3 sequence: CASSQRSHADTQYF. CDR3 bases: TGCGCCAGCAGCCAGAGGTCCCACGCAGATACGCAGTATTTT.